This T cell receptor (beta chain) was sequenced in a study of neurological immune-mediated disorders. Study-wide findings and caveats: In HTLV-1-associated myelopathy, TCR clonal expansion was greatest, whereas multiple sclerosis had the least, falling below healthy controls.

This clonotype was seen many times. Its antigen is still unknown. Germline V gene sequence: CDR1 SNHLY, CDR2 FYNNEI. J was trimmed by 5 bases and V by 5 bases; bases with no gene match: 13. The CDR3 sequence is 17 residues long. Using its own MiXCR run on the 5' RACE reads, TCRdb lists one record per CDR3 protein. Among approximately 40,000 distinct CDR3 sequences listed, roughly 13% were seen once. Where libraries were unsorted, they were derived from 2 million PBMCs stored at -80 degrees C. The sequence was collected from a female donor in good health. The genes are TRBV2 and TRBJ2-1; 9 nucleotides align to TRBD2. Material for sequencing was PBMCs. The chain's CDR3 is CASSKRGGGGADNEQFF. CDR3 sequence (DNA): TGTGCCAGCAGTAAACGAGGGGGCGGGGGGGCGGACAATGAGCAGTTCTTC.